These T cell receptor beta chains were read from a single sample in a study of beta chain features in type 1 diabetes. TCRdb's table, derived via immunoSEQ multiplex PCR, lists solely in-frame clones and lacks some. The data show over 55,000 clones, with around 50% seen just once and 2.6% held by the top ten. The sequencing input was Tregs from blood. The receptor source for this set is a woman in her 40s with type 1 diabetes. Each CDR3 is given with its conserved first and last residue. Fields, in order: V gene, D gene, J gene, clone size, CDR3 protein, CDR3 DNA. D genes are given only for firm matches. The size field is filled for only some rows; it gives once, few, many or a size class.

TRBV7-2	TRBD1	TRBJ1-1	few	CASSLDEGGNTEAFF	TGTGCCAGCAGCTTAGACGAAGGGGGCAACACTGAAGCTTTCTTT
TRBV11-2	.	TRBJ1-1	.	CASSWGGAEAFF	TGTGCCAGCTCATGGGGGGGGGCTGAAGCTTTCTTT
TRBV5-1	.	TRBJ1-2	.	CASSLGGLVNYGYTF	TGCGCCAGCAGCTTGGGGGGCTTGGTTAACTATGGCTACACCTTC
TRBV4-1	TRBD2	TRBJ2-1	medium-sized	CASSHGVAGGGWQFF	TGCGCCAGCAGCCATGGAGTAGCGGGAGGGGGTTGGCAGTTCTTC
TRBV29-1	.	TRBJ1-1	.	CSVESGLNTEAFF	TGCAGCGTTGAATCCGGGTTGAACACTGAAGCTTTCTTT
TRBV30	.	TRBJ1-1	.	CAWKRTPREAFF	TGTGCCTGGAAGCGGACCCCGAGGGAAGCTTTCTTT
TRBV5-1	.	TRBJ2-7	few	CASSLAGAPAYEQYF	TGCGCCAGCAGCTTGGCAGGGGCGCCAGCCTACGAGCAGTACTTC
TRBV28	TRBD1	TRBJ1-2	once	CASSLGGDRDLYGYTF	TGTGCCAGCAGTTTAGGTGGGGACAGAGATCTCTATGGCTACACCTTC
TRBV20-1	.	TRBJ2-7	.	CSASGWSEQYF	TGCAGTGCCAGCGGGTGGTCCGAGCAGTACTTC
TRBV28	.	TRBJ1-5	.	CASSASQVSQVAQHF	TGTGCCAGCAGTGCATCACAGGTCTCCCAGGTGGCCCAGCATTTT
TRBV29-1	.	TRBJ1-3	.	CAGTTGNTIYF	TGTGCCGGGACTACTGGAAACACCATATATTTT
TRBV18	TRBD2	TRBJ2-7	.	CASSQGPAGLAPTYEQYF	TGTGCCAGCTCACAAGGGCCCGCAGGACTAGCGCCGACCTACGAGCAGTACTTC
TRBV5-1	TRBD1	TRBJ2-1	once	CASSLEWGQPFHEQFF	TGCGCCAGCAGCTTGGAGTGGGGACAGCCATTCCATGAGCAGTTCTTC